This is a list of T cell receptor beta chains from one sample in a study of T-cell memory formation after mild COVID-19. MiXCR, applied by TCRdb to the 5' RACE reads, yields one record per CDR3 protein. The repertoire holds about 250,000 distinct CDR3 sequences, with over 15% as singletons. The material sequenced was PBMCs or a T cell subset sorted from them (not recorded which). The receptors here all came from a man aged 18 to 29 who had mild COVID-19 (a few samples of this study predate the infection). Cell type and time point are not known. Both conserved end residues are part of each CDR3. The order of the fields is clone size, J gene, V gene, CDR3 protein. Rows give clone size only sometimes, using once, few, many, or a class for an expanded clone.

clone_size: few; j_call: TRBJ1-5; v_call: TRBV7-9; cdr3_aa: CASSRDISNQPQHF
clone_size: .; j_call: TRBJ2-3; v_call: TRBV10-3; cdr3_aa: CASANPGQGPDTQYF
clone_size: .; j_call: TRBJ1-4; v_call: TRBV27; cdr3_aa: CASSPGEAEKLFF
clone_size: few; j_call: TRBJ1-5; v_call: TRBV12-3/TRBV12-4; cdr3_aa: CASSATGAGNQPQHF
clone_size: .; j_call: TRBJ2-5; v_call: TRBV5-5; cdr3_aa: CASSSRTVETQYF
clone_size: .; j_call: TRBJ2-7; v_call: TRBV11-2; cdr3_aa: CASSSSLYEQYF
clone_size: .; j_call: TRBJ2-7; v_call: TRBV5-8; cdr3_aa: CASSLAGTSDYEQYF
clone_size: few; j_call: TRBJ1-6; v_call: TRBV12-3/TRBV12-4; cdr3_aa: CASSFREWGSPLHF
clone_size: few; j_call: TRBJ1-5; v_call: TRBV7-8; cdr3_aa: CASSLSLNQPQHF
clone_size: few; j_call: TRBJ2-2; v_call: TRBV4-2; cdr3_aa: CASSQTGGRNTGELFF
clone_size: many; j_call: TRBJ2-3; v_call: TRBV6-2/TRBV6-3; cdr3_aa: CASSYAPWGKDITDTQYF
clone_size: many; j_call: TRBJ1-1; v_call: TRBV7-9; cdr3_aa: CASLRYEGTEAFF
clone_size: .; j_call: TRBJ1-4; v_call: TRBV5-1; cdr3_aa: CASSFGLATNEKLFF
clone_size: .; j_call: TRBJ1-1; v_call: TRBV6-5; cdr3_aa: CASSYVGQQNTEAFF
clone_size: few; j_call: TRBJ2-5; v_call: TRBV7-9; cdr3_aa: CASSPTDRQETQYF
clone_size: many; j_call: TRBJ2-4; v_call: TRBV7-2; cdr3_aa: CASSHHTGRDKNIQYF
clone_size: many; j_call: TRBJ1-2; v_call: TRBV20-1; cdr3_aa: CSARQGFVIEGYTF
clone_size: few; j_call: TRBJ2-1; v_call: TRBV6-2/TRBV6-3; cdr3_aa: CASSYSTGYNEQFF
clone_size: .; j_call: TRBJ2-2; v_call: TRBV5-1; cdr3_aa: CASSLIGNTGELFF
clone_size: few; j_call: TRBJ2-7; v_call: TRBV5-1; cdr3_aa: CASSLGESHAGLKQYF
clone_size: few; j_call: TRBJ2-1; v_call: TRBV5-1; cdr3_aa: CASSLVVGVDEQFF
clone_size: many; j_call: TRBJ2-5; v_call: TRBV2; cdr3_aa: CASGQGQTSEETQYF
clone_size: few; j_call: TRBJ2-1; v_call: TRBV5-1; cdr3_aa: CASSQRGGGLNEQFF
clone_size: few; j_call: TRBJ1-5; v_call: TRBV5-1; cdr3_aa: CASSEGDSGGPQHF
clone_size: few; j_call: TRBJ2-2; v_call: TRBV6-2/TRBV6-3; cdr3_aa: CASRLSGELFF
clone_size: few; j_call: TRBJ2-1; v_call: TRBV5-4; cdr3_aa: CASTRTGGYNEQFF
clone_size: .; j_call: TRBJ2-1; v_call: TRBV18; cdr3_aa: CASSLRHGDEQFF
clone_size: .; j_call: TRBJ1-1; v_call: TRBV9; cdr3_aa: CASSVEDRGTEAFF
clone_size: few; j_call: TRBJ2-5; v_call: TRBV7-2; cdr3_aa: CASRRSFGGAETQYF
clone_size: .; j_call: TRBJ2-5; v_call: TRBV24-1; cdr3_aa: CATSDTGLGGTQYF
clone_size: few; j_call: TRBJ2-7; v_call: TRBV5-1; cdr3_aa: CASSEQYF
clone_size: few; j_call: TRBJ2-5; v_call: TRBV18; cdr3_aa: CASSSLNGETQYF
clone_size: few; j_call: TRBJ2-1; v_call: TRBV5-1; cdr3_aa: CASSLLRDEQFF
clone_size: .; j_call: TRBJ2-5; v_call: TRBV6-5; cdr3_aa: CASSALRRTGQETQYF
clone_size: .; j_call: TRBJ2-1; v_call: TRBV6-5; cdr3_aa: CASSVSFRGSYNEQFF
clone_size: .; j_call: TRBJ2-2; v_call: TRBV7-2; cdr3_aa: CASSLTWRTGELFF
clone_size: .; j_call: TRBJ1-2; v_call: TRBV19; cdr3_aa: CASRRGLAPHGYTF
clone_size: few; j_call: TRBJ2-3; v_call: TRBV6-1; cdr3_aa: CASSAPDTDTQYF
clone_size: .; j_call: TRBJ2-3; v_call: TRBV5-1; cdr3_aa: CASSAVPGAEDTQYF
clone_size: few; j_call: TRBJ1-2; v_call: TRBV7-2; cdr3_aa: CASRFAQLYGYTF
clone_size: .; j_call: TRBJ1-1; v_call: TRBV12-3/TRBV12-4; cdr3_aa: CASSFLRKNTEAFF
clone_size: .; j_call: TRBJ2-5; v_call: TRBV5-1; cdr3_aa: CASNGQGVGETQYF